This T cell receptor beta chain was retrieved from a study of CD8 T cells in Susac syndrome. The CDR3 runs 8 residues. Per the germline V gene, CDR1 is GTSNPN and CDR2 is SVGIG (reference sequence). Trimming cost V 5 bases and J 10 bases, with 6 bases left between them. Sequencing targeted TCR beta in T cells from blood (CD8+ and CD4+). Included as multiple sclerosis controls were treatment-naive patients who had stable or active relapsing-remitting disease. Random hexamers were used to reverse transcribe the RNA input (about 0.5 to 1 ug). Amplification of TCR beta CDR3 spanned 54 Vbeta and 13 Jbeta via immunoSEQ multiplex PCR. One entry per CDR3 protein, called by TCRdb with MiXCR from the immunoSEQ multiplex PCR reads. The table lists 170,000 or so distinct CDR3 sequences, over 85% of them singletons, with roughly 0.094% in the top ten.

Sequences were obtained from CD4+ T cells from PBMCs. This TCR was recovered from a human donor with multiple sclerosis. The V gene is TRBV30, the J gene TRBJ2-7; D remains ambiguous. CDR3 in amino acids: CAWSTQYF. CDR3 coding DNA: TGTGCCTGGTCCACACAGTACTTC.